This TCR beta chain was sequenced for a study of blood T cells in healthy people across ages (dated by TCRdb to the mid-2010s). In the study overall: In model experiments, roughly one uniquely barcoded TCR beta cDNA molecule per two T cells was captured by template switching. The study analyzed two additional independent replicas of 1 million unique cDNA reads from the same blood draw for two donors, one aged 18 to 30 and one aged 80 or older. The study measured age-related changes in TCR beta repertoire diversity using deep sequencing normalized with unique cDNA molecular identifiers. To avoid experimental bias, donors of different ages were distributed randomly across sequencing lanes. The donors were divided into four age groups: young (average around 17 years), middle-aged (approximately 42), aged (about 56) and long-lived (nearly 85).

Findings and caveats that apply to the study as a whole: Observed TCR beta diversity per million T cells fell roughly linearly with age, and a significant reduction was already apparent by age roughly 41. A strong correlation was found between observed TCR beta diversity and the percentage of naive T cells measured by flow cytometry. Compared with the aged group, the long-lived group had more naive CD4+ T cells, fewer expanded clones and increased TCR diversity, suggesting age selection. Because profiling used bulk unsorted PBMCs, naive and antigen-experienced compartments could not be compared conclusively. Estimates of total diversity based on one million sequenced T cells were regarded as lower bounds and as underestimates. Because donor CMV infection status was unknown, age-related changes in expanded clonotypes were potentially confounded.

This clonotype was picked up a small number of times. Its antigen remains unidentified. No clone much larger than this one lies a single base away; base qualities are absent. The library came from 5' RACE. The reads were generated on an Illumina HiSeq 2500. A second about 7 to 11 cycle PCR used a sample-barcoded 5' primer and a J-beta primer mix. Each TCR beta cDNA molecule received a unique molecular identifier from a template-switch 5' adaptor carrying 12 random nucleotides. At least 3 million CDR3-containing paired-end reads were obtained from each sample. All of the RNA was converted into first-strand cDNA using the Mint cDNA synthesis kit, with a TRBC-specific oligonucleotide serving as the primer. All cDNA was treated with uracil-DNA glycosylase and then went through a first 18-cycle PCR with the universal primers M1SS and BC2_uni_R. The study's processing was this. Normalization of each sample was performed by random selection of 1 million high-quality reads, each carrying a distinct molecular identifier. Reads with shared molecular identifiers were discarded instead of being binned into consensus sequences. MiTCR, run with a Q25 quality threshold and the strictest error-elimination algorithm, handled CDR3 identification, clonotype clustering and error correction. A nonparametric unseen species model using Euler transformation provided a lower-bound estimate of total TCR beta diversity. The raw public reads went through TCRdb reprocessing: fastp at Q25, MiXCR clone calling, in-frame beta chains kept. Rows matching on CDR3 protein sequence are summarized as one entry with the most common DNA and genes. TCRdb, rather than the study authors, made the V and J calls. The sample table lists around 970,000 distinct CDR3 sequences, roughly 50% of them with a count of one. 20% to 25% of the sample goes to the ten largest clones.

Donors were 39 systemically healthy Caucasian individuals from Russia aged roughly 6 to 90 years. Each donor gave around 9.8 milliliters of peripheral blood, collected into EDTA-treated Vacutainer tubes. Ficoll-Paque density-gradient centrifugation was used to isolate PBMCs, with at least 6.5 million obtained per sample. Trizol reagent was used to extract total RNA from the PBMCs, yielding at least 5 micrograms per sample. For every donor, an aliquot of PBMCs went through flow cytometry to measure the percentages of naive CD45RAhigh/CD27high T cells. The CDR3 starts with the cysteine, ends with the phenylalanine, and has 16 residues. The retained sequence is limited to the CDR3, 48 bases, with the frame set at the first base. Trimming costs V 7 bases and J 1 base, and their ends lie 19 bases apart. Reading the germline V gene (reference sequence) gives CDR1 SEHNR and CDR2 FQNEAQ.

Sequenced: blood. The rearranged segments are TRBV7-9 and TRBJ1-1; the D region possibly corresponds to TRBD1 (6 bases align). The receptor's source is an older woman in good health. The CDR3 reads as follows: CASISAGDGPNTEAFF. The sequence in DNA is TGTGCCAGCATCTCAGCAGGGGACGGACCGAACACTGAAGCTTTCTTT. This CDR3, with the reference TRBV7-9 and TRBJ1-1 proteins standing in past its ends, gives the full variable domain DTGVSQNPRHKITKRGQNVTFRCDPISEHNRLYWYRQTLGQGPEFLTYFQNEAQLEKSRLLSDRFSAERPKGSFSTLEIQRTEQGDSAMYLCASISAGDGPNTEAFFGQGTRLTVV.